This T cell receptor (beta chain) was sequenced for a study of beta chain features in type 1 diabetes. Study-level points and caveats: Researchers caution that PCR might favor shorter templates, equally among patients and controls. Moderately but significantly shorter TCRB CDR3s were found in Type 1 diabetes patients in all four CD4+ subsets. The VDJ junctions of type 1 diabetes patients carried fewer insertions and more deletions.

Of note for this clone: No antigen is known for it.

Investigators reverse transcribed all isolated RNA, so they sequenced expressed TCRB transcripts. The table came from immunoSEQ multiplex PCR; TCRdb's copy has only in-frame clones and leaves some out. The table has fewer than 350,000 clones, roughly 15% seen once; the top ten hold around 0.015%. Sequences were obtained from naive CD4+ T cells from blood. The receptor's source is a man younger than 35 with type 1 diabetes.

CDR3 sequence reads: CASLGQSYGYTF. The CDR3 bases are TGTGCCAGCTTGGGGCAGTCTTATGGCTACACCTTC. The V gene is TRBV28, the J gene TRBJ1-2; D may be TRBD1 (5 bases). CDR1 is MDHEN, CDR2 SYDVKM, per germline. The V and J ends lost 8 bases and 5 bases respectively, with 12 bases between them. The length of the CDR3 is 12 residues.